The 28 T cell receptor beta chains below all came from one sample that was sequenced in a study of blood T cell repertoires in COVID-19 (dated by TCRdb to the early 2020s). Libraries came from the immunoSEQ multiplex PCR assay. Sourced from immuneACCESS, this table was stored by TCRdb with only in-frame sequences that have V and J called. A share of the clones is absent; for the studies checked, an unresolved V gene accounts for under half, and the remainder has no known explanation. This sample lists fewer than 200,000 clones; around 73% were detected once. The biggest ten clones account for approximately 15% of the sample. The sequenced sample was PBMCs or T cells enriched from blood (not recorded which). These TCRs come from a woman in her forties or fifties who had recovered from COVID-19.

V is TRBV5-4 and J is TRBJ1-2, with D unresolved. CDR3 length equals 14 residues. CDR1 and CDR2 from the germline V gene are SGHNT and YYREEE (reference sequence). V was trimmed by 1 base and J by 1 base, leaving 8 bases between them. In DNA form, the CDR3 reads TGTGCCAGCAGCTTGCGAGGCGTTAACTATGGCTACACCTTC. It yields the protein CASSLRGVNYGYTF.

The rearrangement uses TRBV28 and TRBJ2-7; 8 positions agree with TRBD1. CDR1 and CDR2 (germline): MDHEN, SYDVKM. The CDR3 totals 16 residues. V lost 5 bases to trimming and J lost 2 bases; unmatched junction nucleotides: 11. The chain's CDR3 is CASSAWTGSSTYEQYF. For the CDR3, the DNA is TGTGCCAGCAGTGCATGGACAGGGTCGTCGACCTACGAGCAGTACTTC.

J is TRBJ1-3 and V is TRBV7-6, with no clear D. The germline gives CDR1 SGHVS, CDR2 FNYEAQ. Trimming shortened V by 3 bases and J by 8 bases, and 11 bases separated the two germline ends. The CDR3 contains 13 residues. CDR3 residues: CASSFDLGDTIYF. The CDR3 nucleotides read TGTGCCAGCAGCTTCGACCTCGGGGACACCATATATTTT.

The chain is built from TRBV4-3 and TRBJ2-1, with D possibly matching TRBD1 (5 bases). The V end was cut by 0 bases, the J end by 10 bases, with 19 bases between. Germline V gene sequence: CDR1 LGHNA, CDR2 YSLEER. This CDR3 spans 16 amino acids. The CDR3 nucleotides read TGCGCCAGCAGCCAAGATATTGCCGGTGGGGCCAGAGAGCAGTTCTTC. It translates to CASSQDIAGGAREQFF.

This chain uses TRBV30 with TRBJ2-1; 7 nucleotides align to TRBD1. CDR1 is GTSNPN, CDR2 SVGIG, per germline (reference sequence). CDR3 length equals 14 residues. V trimming: 3 bases; J trimming: 8 bases; junction bases outside the gene matches: 10. In nucleotides, the CDR3 is TGTGCCTGGAGCGCAGGGACAGTCCCCTATGAGCAGTTCTTC. Translating it yields CAWSAGTVPYEQFF.

This clone was picked up a small number of times. The V gene is TRBV12-3 or TRBV12-4, the J gene TRBJ1-2; D perhaps matches TRBD1 (5 bases). This CDR3 comprises 13 residues. V was clipped by 3 bases and J by 4 bases, with 9 bases between them. CDR3 in amino acids: CASSFSQGYGYTF. The CDR3 DNA is TGTGCCAGCAGTTTTAGTCAGGGCTATGGCTACACCTTC.

The chain combines TRBV5-6 with TRBJ1-4, with 9 bases that match TRBD1. This CDR3 comprises 15 residues. Germline assignment: CDR1 SGHDT and CDR2 YYEEEE. Losses at the gene ends were 4 bases for V and 8 bases for J; bases not matched to a gene: 9. In DNA, the CDR3 is TGTGCCAGCAGCCGACTACAGGGGGCAAGGGAAAAACTGTTTTTT. Protein sequence: CASSRLQGAREKLFF.

The genes are TRBV18 and TRBJ1-3; no clear D. Germline V gene sequence: CDR1 KGHSH, CDR2 LQKENI. The CDR3 sequence is 14 residues long. Trimming pared 4 bases from V and 2 bases from J, leaving 9 bases between. CDR3 nucleotide sequence: TGTGCCAGCTCACGTTCTAGCCCTGGAAACACCATATATTTT. Translating gives CASSRSSPGNTIYF.

This clone was counted only a few times. The chain couples TRBV3-1 (or the pseudogene TRBV3-2) to TRBJ1-5, with D maybe TRBD1 (5 bases). Germline V gene lookup returns CDR1 LGHDT and CDR2 YNNKEL (reference sequence). V was clipped by 5 bases and J by 0 bases, with 8 bases between them. This CDR3 is 14 amino acids long. The CDR3 protein is CASSYGGSNQPQHF. CDR3 nucleotide sequence: TGTGCCAGCAGCTACGGGGGTAGCAATCAGCCCCAGCATTTT.

This chain uses TRBV28 with TRBJ1-2, with D tentatively TRBD1 (5 bases). The germline gives CDR1 MDHEN, CDR2 SYDVKM. Trimming cost V 10 bases and J 8 bases, with 29 bases left between them. This CDR3 is 16 amino acids long. CDR3 in DNA: TGTGCCACCCACCCCCCTCTCGGACAAGGGGCCAAAGGCTACACCTTC. Protein sequence: CATHPPLGQGAKGYTF.

The V gene is TRBV5-1, the J gene TRBJ2-2, with D perhaps TRBD1 (5 bases). Germline values: CDR1 SGHRS, CDR2 YFSETQ. V gave up 6 bases and J gave up 6 bases, with 12 bases separating them. The CDR3 is made up of 13 amino acids. CDR3 region: CASKQVDSGELFF. DNA of the CDR3: TGCGCCAGCAAACAGGTTGATTCCGGGGAGCTGTTTTTT.

The rearrangement joins TRBV28 to TRBJ1-4, with 7 bases aligning to TRBD1. The CDR3 is 14 amino acids. V was clipped by 6 bases and J by 3 bases; unmatched bases: 4. Germline V lookup: CDR1 MDHEN, CDR2 SYDVKM. CDR3 region: CASSSRGANEKLFF. Here the CDR3 DNA reads TGTGCCAGCAGCTCCAGGGGGGCTAATGAAAAACTGTTTTTT.

This clone has just a few counts. J is TRBJ2-1 and V is TRBV10-3, with 9 positions matching TRBD2. CDR1 is ENHRY, CDR2 SYGVKD, per germline. This CDR3 has 16 amino acids. V was pared by 4 bases and J by 3 bases, with 7 bases of the junction left unmatched. CDR3 DNA sequence: TGTGCCATCAGTGGCTCAGCGGGAGGCATCTACAATGAGCAGTTCTTC. This encodes CAISGSAGGIYNEQFF.

The chain couples TRBV3-1 (or the pseudogene TRBV3-2) to TRBJ2-5; 9 positions match TRBD1. V was pared by 2 bases and J by 5 bases, with 6 bases of the junction left unmatched. The germline CDR1 and CDR2 sequences are LGHDT and YNNKEL (reference sequence). The CDR3 sequence is 15 residues long. The CDR3 nucleotides are TGTGCCAGCAGCCAACCCGGGACAGGGAAGGAGACCCAGTACTTC. Protein product: CASSQPGTGKETQYF.

The chain uses TRBV28 and TRBJ1-1; TRBD1 agrees at 10 bases. The CDR3 runs to 16 residues. The junction had 11 bases not matched to a gene; V was cut back by 6 bases and J by 4 bases. The V gene's germline CDR1 is MDHEN and CDR2 SYDVKM. CDR3 sequence: CASSPGTGVGGTEAFF. Here the CDR3 DNA reads TGTGCCAGCAGCCCCGGGACAGGGGTCGGGGGCACTGAAGCTTTCTTT.

A few counts support this clone. This chain's CDR3 is CASSPPTGVGYTF. The CDR3 DNA follows: TGTGCCAGCTCACCCCCGACAGGGGTCGGCTACACCTTC. The gene calls are TRBV18 and TRBJ1-2; TRBD1 aligns across 8 bases. V was clipped by 3 bases and J by 8 bases; unmatched bases: 5. Germline CDR1 is KGHSH and CDR2 is LQKENI. This CDR3 is 13 amino acids long.

CDR3 protein: CASSQTGTGEVQQYF. The CDR3 DNA reads as TGCGCCAGCAGCCAGACCGGGACAGGGGAGGTCCAGCAGTACTTC. The gene calls are TRBV5-1 and TRBJ2-7; 10 bases match TRBD1. Germline loops: CDR1 SGHRS, CDR2 YFSETQ. The CDR3 runs 15 residues. Germline trimming cut 4 bases from V and 8 bases from J; bases unmatched to any gene: 12. Using reference TRBV5-1 and TRBJ2-7 for the parts outside the CDR3, the full variable domain is KAGVTQTPRYLIKTRGQQVTLSCSPISGHRSVSWYQQTPGQGLQFLFEYFSETQRNKGNFPGRFSGRQFSNSRSEMNVSTLELGDSALYLCASSQTGTGEVQQYFGPGTRLTVT.

The CDR3, as DNA: TGTGCCAGTAGTATAGGGACTAGCGGGAGAGAGACCCAGTACTTC. It encodes CASSIGTSGRETQYF. J is TRBJ2-5 and V is TRBV19; TRBD2 matches at 13 bases. This CDR3 is 15 amino acids long. The germline V gene has CDR1 LNHDA and CDR2 SQIVND (reference sequence). With V trimmed by 1 base and J by 4 bases, 0 bases remained unmatched.

The chain is built from TRBV6-5 and TRBJ1-6, with D maybe TRBD1 (5 bases). The germline CDR1 and CDR2 sequences are MNHEY and SVGAGI. Trimming left V 5 bases short and J 10 bases short, with 12 bases between. The CDR3 loop spans 13 amino acids. The CDR3 bases are TGTGCCAGCAGTCCCAGGGTAAAGTCACCCCTCCACTTT. Protein product: CASSPRVKSPLHF.

The V call is TRBV9, the J call TRBJ2-1; 9 nucleotides match TRBD2. In germline, CDR1 is SGDLS, CDR2 YYNGEE. The CDR3 sequence is 16 residues long. Trimming removed 0 bases from V and 4 bases from J; junction bases left unmatched: 5. The CDR3 protein is CASSVDLREGYNEQFF. The DNA of the CDR3 is TGTGCCAGCAGCGTAGATTTGCGGGAGGGGTACAATGAGCAGTTCTTC.

The genes are TRBV29-1 and TRBJ2-1; D gene unclear. The germline gives CDR1 SQVTM, CDR2 ANQGSEA. The V end was cut by 4 bases, the J end by 3 bases, with 13 bases between. There are 14 residues in the CDR3. In DNA form, the CDR3 reads TGCAGCGTTGCCCGGAGAGCGAACTACAATGAGCAGTTCTTC. Encoded protein: CSVARRANYNEQFF.

This clone has a handful of counts. The chain carries TRBV19 and TRBJ2-7; TRBD1 agrees at 7 bases. Per the germline V gene, CDR1 is LNHDA and CDR2 is SQIVND (reference sequence). With 6 bases clipped from V and 3 bases from J, the junction kept 8 bases outside the gene matches. The CDR3 spans 14 residues. CDR3 region: CASSKNRDSYEQYF. The CDR3, as DNA: TGTGCCAGTAGCAAAAACCGGGACAGCTACGAGCAGTACTTC.

J is TRBJ2-7 and V is TRBV2; TRBD1 agrees at 8 bases. Germline V gene sequence: CDR1 SNHLY, CDR2 FYNNEI. J was trimmed by 0 bases and V by 4 bases; bases with no gene match: 2. This CDR3 region has 14 residues. The CDR3 protein is CASSAGQVSYEQYF. The CDR3 nucleotides are TGTGCCAGCAGTGCGGGACAGGTCTCCTACGAGCAGTACTTC.

The chain carries TRBV3-1 (or the pseudogene TRBV3-2) and TRBJ1-1; D gene ambiguous. The CDR3 extends over 15 amino acids. Per the germline V gene, CDR1 is LGHDT and CDR2 is YNNKEL (reference sequence). The V end was cut by 1 base, the J end by 2 bases, with 11 bases between. This CDR3 is CASSQVGWTNTEAFF. CDR3 in DNA: TGTGCCAGCAGCCAAGTGGGATGGACTAACACTGAAGCTTTCTTT.

This chain uses TRBV2 with TRBJ2-2; possible D gene TRBD2, 6 bases. V was cut by 6 bases and J by 1 base, with 9 bases left in between. Germline-derived CDR1 and CDR2 are SNHLY and FYNNEI. The CDR3 runs to 14 residues. CDR3 DNA sequence: TGTGCCAGCAGGTGGCGGGGGAACACCGGGGAGCTGTTTTTT. Encoded protein: CASRWRGNTGELFF.

The V gene is TRBV2, the J gene TRBJ2-1; 8 positions match TRBD2. With 1 base clipped from V and 7 bases from J, the junction kept 9 bases outside the gene matches. CDR1 is SNHLY, CDR2 FYNNEI, per germline. The CDR3 is made up of 16 amino acids. The CDR3 is CASSEGSGRIGNEQFF. CDR3 nucleotides: TGTGCCAGCAGTGAAGGGAGCGGGAGAATCGGGAATGAGCAGTTCTTC.

The genes are TRBV9 and TRBJ2-3; D uncertain. The CDR3 contains 14 residues. Germline V gives CDR1 SGDLS, CDR2 YYNGEE. The V end lost 0 bases, the J end lost 3 bases, and 8 bases lay between the germline ends. The CDR3 spells CASSVVAQTDTQYF. CDR3 bases: TGTGCCAGCAGCGTAGTCGCCCAGACAGATACGCAGTATTTT.

This clone appeared a single time. The chain employs TRBV9 and TRBJ2-1, with 15 bases lining up with TRBD2. Germline lookup yields CDR1 SGDLS and CDR2 YYNGEE. Unmatched junction bases numbered 6, after V lost 4 bases and J lost 7 bases. This CDR3 has 16 amino acids. The CDR3 region is CASSSGLAGGRNEQFF. The CDR3 bases are TGTGCCAGCAGCTCAGGACTAGCGGGAGGGAGAAATGAGCAGTTCTTC.